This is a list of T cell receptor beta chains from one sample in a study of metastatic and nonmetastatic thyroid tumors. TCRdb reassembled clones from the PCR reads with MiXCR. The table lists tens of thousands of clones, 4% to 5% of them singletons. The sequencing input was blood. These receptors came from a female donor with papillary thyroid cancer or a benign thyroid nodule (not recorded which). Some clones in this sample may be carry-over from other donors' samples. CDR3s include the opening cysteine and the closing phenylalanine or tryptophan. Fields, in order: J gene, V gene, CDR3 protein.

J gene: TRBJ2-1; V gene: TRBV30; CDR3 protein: CAWTPGTGSLNEQFF
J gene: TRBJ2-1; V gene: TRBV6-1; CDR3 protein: CASRPGGREQFF
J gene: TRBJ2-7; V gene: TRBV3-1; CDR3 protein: CASSYEDEQYF
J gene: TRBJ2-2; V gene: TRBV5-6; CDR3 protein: CASSFSGTANTGELFF
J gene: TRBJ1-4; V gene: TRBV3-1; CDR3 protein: CASSQRTGGNEKLFF
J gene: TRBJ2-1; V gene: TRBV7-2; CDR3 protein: CASRRKGGYNEQFF
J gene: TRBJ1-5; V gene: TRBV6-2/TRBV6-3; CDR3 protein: CASSDGIQPQHF
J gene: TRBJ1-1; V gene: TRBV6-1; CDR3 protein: CASSEALGQGPTEAFF
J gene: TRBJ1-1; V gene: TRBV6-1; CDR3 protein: CASSEGTENTEAFF
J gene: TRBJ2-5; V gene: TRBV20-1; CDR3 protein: CSARDFGQRQETQYF
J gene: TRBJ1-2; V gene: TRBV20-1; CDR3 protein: CSASLRPTGQDGYTF
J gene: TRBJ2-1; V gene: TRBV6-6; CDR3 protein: CASSYSPGYNEQFF
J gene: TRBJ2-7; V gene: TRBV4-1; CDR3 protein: CASSQGQGIYEQYF
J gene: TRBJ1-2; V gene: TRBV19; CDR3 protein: CASSFEDTVYGYTF
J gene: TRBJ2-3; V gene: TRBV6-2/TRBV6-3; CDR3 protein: CASSRQGRSTDTQYF
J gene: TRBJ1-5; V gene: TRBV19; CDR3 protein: CASSIGPGWGHGYQPQHF
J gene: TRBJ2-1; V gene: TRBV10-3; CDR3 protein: CAISEGSAAYNEQFF
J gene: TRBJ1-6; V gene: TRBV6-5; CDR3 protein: CASSYDRDNSPLHF
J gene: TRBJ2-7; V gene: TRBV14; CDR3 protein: CASSKTGVEQYF
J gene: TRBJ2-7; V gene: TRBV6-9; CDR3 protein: CASSWGTGSIYEQYF
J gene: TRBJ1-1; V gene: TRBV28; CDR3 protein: CASRREGNTEAFF
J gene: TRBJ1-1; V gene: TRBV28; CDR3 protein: CASSALTGPNTEAFF
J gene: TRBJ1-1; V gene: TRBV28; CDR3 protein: CASSLSFGREDTEAFF
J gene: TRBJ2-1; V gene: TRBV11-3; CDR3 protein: CASSLEAGFYNEQFF
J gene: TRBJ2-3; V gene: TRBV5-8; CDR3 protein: CASSLIWGSTDTQYF
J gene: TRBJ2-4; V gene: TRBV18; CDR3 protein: CASSPEGAKNIQYF
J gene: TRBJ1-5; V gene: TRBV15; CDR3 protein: CATSAQSWYSNQPQHF
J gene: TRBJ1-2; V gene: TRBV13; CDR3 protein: CASSYTQGGVDYGYTF
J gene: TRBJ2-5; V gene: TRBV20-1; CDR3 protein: CSARDAGRSETKYF
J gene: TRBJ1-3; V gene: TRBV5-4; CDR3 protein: CASSLAGTVSGNTIYF
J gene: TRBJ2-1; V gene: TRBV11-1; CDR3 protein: CASSSRARGDNEQFF
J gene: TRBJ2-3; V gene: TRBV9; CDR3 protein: CASSPRQGGTDTQYF
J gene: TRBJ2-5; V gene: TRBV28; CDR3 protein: CASNIAAQETQYF
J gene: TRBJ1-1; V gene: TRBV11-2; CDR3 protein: CASRWTGLDPRGEAFF
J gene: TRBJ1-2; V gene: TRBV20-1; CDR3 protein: CSAGGTFYGYTF
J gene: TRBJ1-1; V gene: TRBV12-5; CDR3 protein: CASGLGQRNTEAFF
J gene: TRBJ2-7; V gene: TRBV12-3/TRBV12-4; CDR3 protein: CASSLAQGENEQYF
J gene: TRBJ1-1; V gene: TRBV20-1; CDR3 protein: CSAREAYSGLVGAFF